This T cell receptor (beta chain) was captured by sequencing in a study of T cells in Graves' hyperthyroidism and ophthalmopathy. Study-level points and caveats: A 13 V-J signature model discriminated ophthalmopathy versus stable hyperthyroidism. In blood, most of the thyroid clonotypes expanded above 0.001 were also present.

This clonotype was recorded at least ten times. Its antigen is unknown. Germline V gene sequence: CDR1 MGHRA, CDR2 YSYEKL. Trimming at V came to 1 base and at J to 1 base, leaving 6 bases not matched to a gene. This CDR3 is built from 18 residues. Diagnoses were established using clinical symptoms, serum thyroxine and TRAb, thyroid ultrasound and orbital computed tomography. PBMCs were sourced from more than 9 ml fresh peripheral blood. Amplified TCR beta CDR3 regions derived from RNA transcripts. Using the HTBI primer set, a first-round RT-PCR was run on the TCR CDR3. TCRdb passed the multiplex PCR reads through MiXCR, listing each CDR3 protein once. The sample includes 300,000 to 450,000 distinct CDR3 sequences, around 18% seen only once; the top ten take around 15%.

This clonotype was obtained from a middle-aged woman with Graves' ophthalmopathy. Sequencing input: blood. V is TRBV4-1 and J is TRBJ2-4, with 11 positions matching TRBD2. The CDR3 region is CASSQGLTSGKAKNIQYF. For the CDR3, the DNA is TGCGCCAGCAGCCAAGGGTTGACTAGCGGGAAGGCCAAAAACATTCAGTACTTC.